This T cell receptor beta chain emerged from a study of OX40 agonist ivuxolimab in advanced cancers. Whole-study context: Ivuxolimab was delivered to patients intravenously every 2 weeks at doses spanning 0.01 to 10 mg/kg. Whole-study findings and limits: Fewer expanded clones were found on average in CD4+ than in CD8+ T cells. Low clonal expansion, among the lowest seen, marked partial responders at 0.1-3.0 mg/kg.

A note on this clone: Its target is unknown.

TCRdb's table, derived via immunoSEQ multiplex PCR, lists solely in-frame clones and lacks some. The repertoire includes around 22,000 clones, approximately 85% of them detected once, and 16% sits in the top ten. This specimen consisted of CD4+ or CD8+ T cells sorted from blood, obtained in a trial of the OX40 agonist ivuxolimab. The receptor was isolated from an adult with an advanced solid tumor such as melanoma, head and neck, liver or kidney cancer.

The CDR3 protein is CASSLGPRDEQYF. The CDR3 DNA sequence: TGTGCCAGCAGCTTAGGGCCCAGGGACGAGCAGTACTTC. The gene calls are TRBV11-3 and TRBJ2-7; perhaps TRBD1 as D (5 bases). Germline V lookup: CDR1 SGHNT, CDR2 YENEEA. The CDR3 is made up of 13 amino acids. Trimming took off 1 base at V and 5 bases at J, with 9 bases between the two ends.